This T cell receptor (beta chain) was identified in a study of chemoradiotherapy in HPV16-positive cancers. Study in general: Functional T-cell assays on two HPV16-positive patients' cells defined candidate HPV-specific clones and common TCR motifs.

Comments on this clone: Its specificity is not known.

The study's findings and limits: The functional HPV-specific definition rests on just a couple of HPV16-positive patients.

Clones were read by immunoSEQ multiplex PCR, and TCRdb kept only the in-frame ones, dropping some. The sample records some 10,000 clones, roughly three quarters being singletons. Germline loops: CDR1 SGHTA, CDR2 FQGTGA. The CDR3 has 15 residues. Trimming removed 1 base from V and 0 bases from J, with 7 bases in between. The chain uses TRBV7-3 and TRBJ1-3; D unclear. Here the sequenced sample was tumor tissue, taken from a patient who underwent chemoradiotherapy. The receptor's source is a human donor with HPV-associated anogenital cancer. The DNA of the CDR3 is TGTGCCAGCAGCTTAAACGGACGCTCTGGAAACACCATATATTTT. Protein product: CASSLNGRSGNTIYF.